These T cell receptor beta chains were read from a single sample in a study of cytomegalovirus exposure and HLA in healthy donors. Some clones are missing from TCRdb's copy, which holds only in-frame ones; the method was immunoSEQ multiplex PCR. The sample lists about 180,000 clones, approximately 73% occurring once. Sequencing was performed on PBMCs. The receptors were sampled from a woman between 25 and 40 years old in good health and CMV-seropositive. The CDR3 runs from the conserved cysteine through the conserved F or W. Fields, in order: D gene, J gene, clone size, V gene, CDR3 protein, CDR3 DNA. The D gene is left open where the match is weak. The listing skips clone size in some rows; elsewhere it reads once, few, many or a size class.

d_gene: .; j_gene: TRBJ2-1; abundance: .; v_gene: TRBV19; CDR3aa: CATVNGAVSYNEQFF; CDR3nt: TGTGCCACCGTAAATGGGGCCGTCTCCTACAATGAGCAGTTCTTC
d_gene: TRBD1; j_gene: TRBJ2-7; abundance: .; v_gene: TRBV10-1; CDR3aa: CASSYSRDRGLYEQYF; CDR3nt: TGCGCCAGCAGTTACTCCCGGGACAGGGGTTTGTACGAGCAGTACTTC
d_gene: .; j_gene: TRBJ1-5; abundance: .; v_gene: TRBV13; CDR3aa: CASSSAGGGMGQPQHF; CDR3nt: TGTGCCAGCAGCTCAGCAGGAGGAGGCATGGGGCAGCCCCAGCATTTT
d_gene: .; j_gene: TRBJ2-7; abundance: .; v_gene: TRBV21-1; CDR3aa: CASTLPGQGYEQYF; CDR3nt: TGTGCCAGCACCCTACCGGGACAGGGCTACGAGCAGTACTTC
d_gene: TRBD1; j_gene: TRBJ2-7; abundance: .; v_gene: TRBV7-9; CDR3aa: CASSGRGSSSEQYF; CDR3nt: TGTGCCAGCAGCGGCAGGGGGAGTTCGAGCGAGCAGTACTTC
d_gene: TRBD2; j_gene: TRBJ2-7; abundance: .; v_gene: TRBV9; CDR3aa: CASSVPSGGHHPFYEQYF; CDR3nt: TGTGCCAGCAGCGTACCTAGCGGGGGACACCACCCCTTCTACGAGCAGTACTTC
d_gene: TRBD2; j_gene: TRBJ2-3; abundance: .; v_gene: TRBV28; CDR3aa: CASSLLPWTRITDTQYF; CDR3nt: TGTGCCAGCAGTCTCTTGCCCTGGACTAGAATCACAGATACGCAGTATTTT
d_gene: .; j_gene: TRBJ1-2; abundance: few; v_gene: TRBV9; CDR3aa: CASSVDSGDGYTF; CDR3nt: TGTGCCAGCAGCGTAGATTCGGGGGACGGCTACACCTTC
d_gene: .; j_gene: TRBJ1-1; abundance: .; v_gene: TRBV6-1; CDR3aa: CASSEKEAGGNTEAFF; CDR3nt: TGTGCCAGCAGTGAAAAGGAGGCAGGAGGGAACACTGAAGCTTTCTTT
d_gene: .; j_gene: TRBJ2-5; abundance: .; v_gene: TRBV4-1; CDR3aa: CASSQGLQGRPETQYF; CDR3nt: TGCGCCAGCAGCCAAGGCCTACAGGGACGTCCGGAGACCCAGTACTTC
d_gene: TRBD2; j_gene: TRBJ2-4; abundance: .; v_gene: TRBV19; CDR3aa: CASSGYPSGGAKNIQYF; CDR3nt: TGTGCCAGTAGTGGCTACCCTAGCGGGGGGGCCAAAAACATTCAGTACTTC
d_gene: TRBD2; j_gene: TRBJ2-5; abundance: .; v_gene: TRBV5-6; CDR3aa: CASSLAGGETQYF; CDR3nt: TGTGCCAGCAGCTTGGCCGGGGGGGAGACCCAGTACTTC
d_gene: TRBD1; j_gene: TRBJ1-1; abundance: .; v_gene: TRBV6-6; CDR3aa: CASSSAPGQGNTEAFF; CDR3nt: TGTGCCAGCAGTTCAGCACCGGGACAGGGGAACACTGAAGCTTTCTTT
d_gene: .; j_gene: TRBJ2-3; abundance: .; v_gene: TRBV30; CDR3aa: CAWSVLGAGARGTQYF; CDR3nt: TGTGCCTGGAGTGTACTAGGGGCAGGGGCTCGAGGTACGCAGTATTTT
d_gene: TRBD1; j_gene: TRBJ2-7; abundance: .; v_gene: TRBV6-6; CDR3aa: CASSFDREYKEQYF; CDR3nt: TGTGCCAGCAGCTTCGACAGGGAGTATAAAGAGCAGTACTTC
d_gene: TRBD1; j_gene: TRBJ1-2; abundance: few; v_gene: TRBV28; CDR3aa: CASRPSGQGKGYTF; CDR3nt: TGTGCCAGCAGGCCCTCCGGACAGGGGAAGGGCTACACCTTC
d_gene: TRBD2; j_gene: TRBJ2-1; abundance: .; v_gene: TRBV6-6; CDR3aa: CASSPMTSGVNEQFF; CDR3nt: TGTGCCAGCAGTCCAATGACTAGCGGGGTCAATGAGCAGTTCTTC
d_gene: .; j_gene: TRBJ2-5; abundance: .; v_gene: TRBV28; CDR3aa: CASSSAGQGKETQYF; CDR3nt: TGTGCCAGCAGTTCCGCAGGGCAGGGGAAAGAGACCCAGTACTTC
d_gene: TRBD1; j_gene: TRBJ1-4; abundance: .; v_gene: TRBV7-6; CDR3aa: CASSFYTRTGTGSGLNEKLFF; CDR3nt: TGTGCCAGCAGCTTTTACACTAGAACCGGGACAGGGAGCGGGCTTAATGAAAAACTGTTTTTT
d_gene: .; j_gene: TRBJ2-1; abundance: few; v_gene: TRBV10-3; CDR3aa: CAISGLQSSYNEQFF; CDR3nt: TGTGCCATCAGTGGGCTACAGTCCTCCTACAATGAGCAGTTCTTC
d_gene: .; j_gene: TRBJ2-5; abundance: .; v_gene: TRBV9; CDR3aa: CASSVGLRSGEETQYF; CDR3nt: TGTGCCAGCAGCGTAGGTCTTAGATCGGGGGAAGAGACCCAGTACTTC
d_gene: TRBD1; j_gene: TRBJ2-7; abundance: .; v_gene: TRBV6-5; CDR3aa: CASSYSGQGHEQYF; CDR3nt: TGTGCCAGCAGTTACTCGGGACAGGGTCACGAGCAGTACTTC
d_gene: TRBD2; j_gene: TRBJ2-3; abundance: .; v_gene: TRBV29-1; CDR3aa: CSVLSGGASDTQYF; CDR3nt: TGCAGCGTCCTTAGCGGGGGGGCCTCAGATACGCAGTATTTT
d_gene: TRBD2; j_gene: TRBJ2-3; abundance: .; v_gene: TRBV10-1; CDR3aa: CASSDGSGVHTDTQYF; CDR3nt: TGCGCCAGCAGTGACGGTAGCGGGGTACACACAGATACGCAGTATTTT
d_gene: .; j_gene: TRBJ2-4; abundance: .; v_gene: TRBV18; CDR3aa: CASSQDTAKNIQYF; CDR3nt: TGTGCCAGCTCACAAGACACGGCCAAAAACATTCAGTACTTC
d_gene: TRBD2; j_gene: TRBJ2-7; abundance: few; v_gene: TRBV2; CDR3aa: CASSVRWGGEQYF; CDR3nt: TGTGCCAGCAGTGTTCGATGGGGGGGCGAGCAGTACTTC
d_gene: TRBD2; j_gene: TRBJ2-3; abundance: few; v_gene: TRBV7-9; CDR3aa: CASRPRVGGADTQYF; CDR3nt: TGTGCCAGCAGACCCCGGGTCGGGGGGGCGGATACGCAGTATTTT
d_gene: TRBD1; j_gene: TRBJ2-7; abundance: .; v_gene: TRBV5-6; CDR3aa: CASADRAYEQYF; CDR3nt: TGTGCCAGCGCAGACAGGGCGTACGAGCAGTACTTC
d_gene: TRBD1; j_gene: TRBJ2-5; abundance: .; v_gene: TRBV18; CDR3aa: CASSPPGQGTETQYF; CDR3nt: TGTGCCAGCTCACCTCCGGGACAGGGGACGGAGACCCAGTACTTC
d_gene: TRBD2; j_gene: TRBJ2-5; abundance: .; v_gene: TRBV7-3; CDR3aa: CASSLGPSGGKETQYF; CDR3nt: TGTGCCAGCAGCTTAGGTCCTAGCGGGGGGAAAGAGACCCAGTACTTC
d_gene: .; j_gene: TRBJ2-1; abundance: .; v_gene: TRBV4-2; CDR3aa: CASSQVLQNEQFF; CDR3nt: TGTGCCAGCAGCCAAGTGCTTCAGAATGAGCAGTTCTTC
d_gene: .; j_gene: TRBJ1-4; abundance: .; v_gene: TRBV7-2; CDR3aa: CASSLGGEPNEKLFF; CDR3nt: TGTGCCAGCAGCTTAGGGGGGGAACCTAATGAAAAACTGTTTTTT
d_gene: .; j_gene: TRBJ2-3; abundance: .; v_gene: TRBV30; CDR3aa: CAWTLTRSTDTQYF; CDR3nt: TGTGCCTGGACCCTGACTAGGAGCACAGATACGCAGTATTTT
d_gene: TRBD2; j_gene: TRBJ2-3; abundance: .; v_gene: TRBV27; CDR3aa: CASRGLAGGPPTDTQYF; CDR3nt: TGTGCCAGCAGGGGACTAGCGGGGGGGCCACCGACAGATACGCAGTATTTT
d_gene: TRBD1; j_gene: TRBJ1-6; abundance: .; v_gene: TRBV11-2; CDR3aa: CASSLETGLINSPLHF; CDR3nt: TGTGCCAGCAGCTTAGAGACAGGGCTTATTAATTCACCCCTCCACTTT
d_gene: .; j_gene: TRBJ2-2; abundance: .; v_gene: TRBV19; CDR3aa: CASSLTRTGELFF; CDR3nt: TGTGCCAGTAGTCTCACTCGGACCGGGGAGCTGTTTTTT
d_gene: .; j_gene: TRBJ1-4; abundance: few; v_gene: TRBV4-1; CDR3aa: CASSQDQGTEKLFF; CDR3nt: TGCGCCAGCAGCCAAGATCAGGGGACAGAAAAACTGTTTTTT
d_gene: TRBD2; j_gene: TRBJ2-3; abundance: .; v_gene: TRBV4-1; CDR3aa: CASSLRTSGETDTQYF; CDR3nt: TGCGCCAGCAGCCTTCGGACTAGCGGGGAAACAGATACGCAGTATTTT
d_gene: .; j_gene: TRBJ2-7; abundance: .; v_gene: TRBV6-5; CDR3aa: CASSSAWRAYYEQYF; CDR3nt: TGTGCCAGCAGTTCCGCCTGGAGGGCTTACTACGAGCAGTACTTC
d_gene: .; j_gene: TRBJ2-3; abundance: .; v_gene: TRBV7-3; CDR3aa: CASSLFVTDTQYF; CDR3nt: TGTGCCAGCAGCCTTTTCGTCACAGATACGCAGTATTTT